The clone carrying this TCR beta chain turned up a few times. The antigen remains undetermined. In the PCR, 60 Vbeta and 13 Jbeta primers were used. In the original workflow: Per a later analysis, the number of unique TCR beta chains was approximately 73 million, of which around 9.9 million were shared. TCRdb's copy holds only in-frame clones and misses some; the assay was immunoSEQ multiplex PCR. V, J and clone size reflect that table, while D and trimming were determined from the DNA. The data contain 100,000 to 150,000 clones, roughly 80% of them singletons. V shed 0 bases, J shed 4 bases, and the junction held 1 base outside the gene matches. From germline, CDR1 is SGHDT and CDR2 YYEEEE. There are 14 residues in the CDR3. The data belong to a study of cytomegalovirus exposure and HLA in healthy donors. Study outcomes and limitations: In vitro assays verified that a few CMV-associated chains recognized CMV antigens specifically. Earlier results showed most TCR beta V segments being productive about 90% or about 30% of the time.

The V call is TRBV5-6, the J call TRBJ2-7, with 10 bases fitting TRBD2. The clonotype was recovered from a female donor in good health and CMV-seronegative. The sequencing input was PBMCs. The DNA for the CDR3 is TGTGCCAGCAGCTTGGGGACTAGCGGATACGAGCAGTACTTC. It yields the protein CASSLGTSGYEQYF.